This entry describes one T cell receptor beta chain. Antigen unknown. The data belong to a study of shared clonotypes between healthy human individuals. Study-level findings and limits: The genetic and exposure-history diversity represented was limited by few donors.

Using approximately 200 ng DNA, 25,000 to 35,000 T cell genomes, the sorted-subset replicate PCRs were run. Repertoires were generated with immunoSEQ multiplex PCR, while TCRdb's copy carries only in-frame clones and drops some. The sample records about 2.3 million clones, 80% to 95% being singletons. The CDR3 is 18 residues long. V lost 4 bases and J 2 bases, leaving 21 bases between the germline ends. Germline V gene sequence: CDR1 LNHDA, CDR2 SQIVND (reference sequence). Donors comprised healthy HIV-negative adults lacking recent acute infections or vaccinations. Every donor, a Caucasian adult, lived in Nashville, Tennessee.

The sequence was collected from a man younger than 30 in good health. Some clones in this sample may be carry-over from other donors' samples. The V call is TRBV19, the J call TRBJ1-5, with a weak D call TRBD1 (6 bases). The sequenced sample was naive CD4+ T cells from PBMCs. This sample's subset: CD45RA+ positively selected. The CDR3 DNA reads TGTGCCAGTAGTACTCAGGGGCTACCCCTTTCGGGCAATCAGCCCCAGCATTTT. This gives the protein CASSTQGLPLSGNQPQHF.